A single TCR beta chain is shown here with its context. Its antigen is not known. The CDR3 contains 18 residues. V trimming: 1 base; J trimming: 2 bases; junction bases outside the gene matches: 11. Germline V CDR1 and CDR2: DFQATT, SNEGSKA (reference sequence). TCRbeta library preparation incorporated unique molecular identifiers. TCRdb reprocessed the PCR reads with MiXCR, giving one entry per CDR3 protein. The sample shows some 260,000 distinct CDR3 sequences, approximately 24% of them seen only once. These data originate in a study of T-cell reconstitution after alpha-beta-depleted transplantation in children. Notes on the study in general: T-cell counts and diversity at one year following transplant were attributed mainly to newly produced T cells. In some patients, recipient T cells and intrathymic progenitors surviving conditioning explained high day-60 diversity. Expanded graft clones, several hundred of them, were reportedly the source of alpha-beta T cells about two months after transplant.

The source material was PBMCs, mostly from graft donor cells, sampled 360 days after TCRalphabeta/CD19-depleted stem cell transplant. The clonotype originates from a female patient aged 2-9 years who had a stem cell transplant for congenital amegakaryocytic thrombocytopenia, so the T cells may come from the graft donor. The chain combines TRBV20-1 with TRBJ2-3; 11 positions match TRBD2. The CDR3 protein is CSARAPRRLAGPTDTQYF. In DNA form, the CDR3 reads TGCAGTGCTAGAGCCCCACGCAGACTAGCGGGACCCACAGATACGCAGTATTTT.